Included here is one T cell receptor beta chain sequence, with context. Its antigen remains unidentified. Base-call qualities are not available, and no considerably larger clone is one nucleotide away. This entry is derived from a study of blood T cell repertoires in COVID-19 (dated by TCRdb to 2020 to 2021). Concerning the study at large: Collaborator samples came from the United States, Italy and Spain and covered acute and convalescent phases of COVID-19. The prospective study material was composed of cDNA or gDNA derived from T cells, B-cell-depleted T cells, or PBMCs. The dataset comprised deeply sampled blood TCRbeta repertoires from subjects exposed to, actively infected with, or recovered from COVID-19. The repertoires were made available in a free public database intended to serve as a resource for research on the immune response to SARS-CoV-2. Samples came from the ongoing ImmuneRACE study (first 160 participants) plus 1,254 subjects from 6 global collaborators. Nearly every sample came with metadata listing a de-identified subject ID, COVID-19 status, age in years and sex. HLA class I and class II types, where available, came from metadata supplied by the sample provider rather than from assay-based typing. Results and caveats for the whole study, not just this receptor: How much clinical and demographic metadata was included differed by source and by participant, and the metadata was provided uncurated.

Whole blood was collected in K2EDTA tubes by collaborating institutions according to the institutions' own protocols. For TCRbeta analysis, collaborators shipped samples in one of three forms: frozen whole blood, isolated PBMCs, or DNA extracted from either of those sample types. Taken from cysteine to phenylalanine, the CDR3 has 13 residues. Just CDR3 DNA is preserved here, 39 bases in frame from base 1. Per the germline V gene (reference sequence), MNHEY is the CDR1 and SMNVEV is the CDR2. At the junction V is shortened by 7 bases and J by 4 bases, with 13 bases in between. TCRbeta CDR3 regions were amplified from genomic DNA by means of the immunoSEQ Assay, a bias-controlled multiplex PCR. The source study handled its data this way. The number of nucleated cells in each sample was estimated from the amplification of reference gene primers within the assay. To quantify the absolute abundance of each unique TCRbeta CDR3 rearrangement, sequence reads were collapsed and filtered. For each sample, productive Simpson clonality was calculated by taking the square root of Simpson's diversity index across productive rearrangements. Held by TCRdb, this immuneACCESS table contains in-frame sequences only and omits some clones. Under half of the omission traces to an unresolved V gene where checked; the cause of the rest is unknown. Clonal size and the V and J genes are those of that table, whereas D and trimming came from the DNA. This sample comprises roughly 100,000 clones, 75% to 90% of them detected only once. The biggest ten clones account for 32% of the sample.

The receptor was isolated from a woman older than 75 with acute or convalescent COVID-19. This sequence uses TRBV27 and TRBJ1-2; the D gene is perhaps TRBD1, from 5 matching bases. The sequencing input was peripheral blood. The CDR3 region reads CASMGLGVYGYTF. The DNA sequence is given as TGTGCCAGCATGGGACTCGGAGTCTATGGCTACACCTTC.